Only a few counts were recorded for the clone carrying this T cell receptor beta chain. Its antigen remains unidentified. The sample has other DNA sequences that encode this CDR3 too. The data stem from a study of shared clonotypes between healthy human individuals. Regarding the study as a whole: Among non-shared clonotypes, generation probabilities were lower than among those shared by all four donors.

Adult Caucasians living in Nashville, Tennessee made up all of the donors. A split of CD4+ cells into CD45RA+ naive and CD45RA-negative memory subsets was performed. The CDR3 covers 11 residues. The V end was cut by 0 bases, the J end by 5 bases, with 4 bases between. The germline V gene encodes CDR1 GTSNPN and CDR2 SVGIG (reference sequence). Method: immunoSEQ multiplex PCR; TCRdb's copy keeps in-frame clones and lacks some. The sample yields about a million clones, around 75% seen once. Sequenced sample: memory CD4+ T cells sorted from blood. This sample's subset: CD45RA-negative fraction. The genes are TRBV30 and TRBJ2-5; D not certain. The sequence was collected from a man aged 18 to 30 in good health. Written as DNA, the CDR3 is TGTGCCTGGAGTGTACTGGAGACCCAGTACTTC. Translating it yields CAWSVLETQYF.